The sequence of this T cell receptor beta chain was determined in a study of Graves' ophthalmopathy and Graves' hyperthyroidism. Patients newly diagnosed with hyperthyroidism, under 2 months' duration, were aged 18 to 65, the study reports. Deletions cut 3 bases from V and 2 bases from J, with 13 bases between. Germline loops: CDR1 MNHEY, CDR2 SMNVEV (reference sequence). The CDR3 runs 15 residues. Study conclusions and caveats: Using 13 signatures, a model distinguished ophthalmopathy from stable hyperthyroidism, reaching around 88% sensitivity and approximately 82% specificity.

This clonotype has just a few counts. As yet, its antigen is unknown. Amplified TCR beta CDR3 regions were obtained using RNA transcripts as template. Second-round multiplex PCR followed a first-round RT-PCR using HTBI primers. TCRdb re-called the multiplex PCR reads with MiXCR, one entry per CDR3 protein. The sample lists around 1.1 million distinct CDR3 sequences, 35% to 40% seen once, with approximately 10% in the top ten. V usage is TRBV27 and J usage is TRBJ1-2; possible D gene TRBD1, 5 bases. The TCR was taken from an adult man with Graves' hyperthyroidism. The specimen sequenced was peripheral blood or thyroid tissue (not recorded which). The CDR3 DNA sequence: TGTGCCAGCAGTTTGAGGAGGGGCGGCAACTATGGCTACACCTTC. This sequence encodes CASSLRRGGNYGYTF.